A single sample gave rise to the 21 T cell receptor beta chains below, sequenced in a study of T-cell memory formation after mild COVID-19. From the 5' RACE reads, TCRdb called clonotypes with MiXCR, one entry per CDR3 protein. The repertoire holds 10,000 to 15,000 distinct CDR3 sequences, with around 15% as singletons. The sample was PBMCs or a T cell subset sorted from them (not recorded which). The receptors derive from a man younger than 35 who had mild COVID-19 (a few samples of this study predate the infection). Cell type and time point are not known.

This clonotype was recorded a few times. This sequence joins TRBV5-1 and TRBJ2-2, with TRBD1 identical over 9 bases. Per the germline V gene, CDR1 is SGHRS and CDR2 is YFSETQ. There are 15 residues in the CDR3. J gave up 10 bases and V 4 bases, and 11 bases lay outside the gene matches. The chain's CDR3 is CASSVGQGGTLELFF. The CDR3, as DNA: TGCGCCAGCAGCGTGGGACAGGGAGGGACCTTGGAGCTGTTTTTT.

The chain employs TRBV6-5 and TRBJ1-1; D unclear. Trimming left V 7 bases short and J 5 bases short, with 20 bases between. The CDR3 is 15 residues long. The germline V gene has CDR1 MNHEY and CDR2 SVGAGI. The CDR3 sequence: CASNTLAGLGTEAFF. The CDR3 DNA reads TGTGCCAGCAACACTCTAGCGGGCCTGGGGACTGAAGCTTTCTTT.

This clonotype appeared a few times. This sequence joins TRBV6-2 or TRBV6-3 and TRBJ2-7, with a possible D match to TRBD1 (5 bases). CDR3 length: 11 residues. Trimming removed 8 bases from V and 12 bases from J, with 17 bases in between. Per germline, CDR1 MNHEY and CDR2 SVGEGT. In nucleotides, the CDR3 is TGTGCCAGCGCTTCTTCAGGGCCTGGGTACTTC. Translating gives CASASSGPGYF.

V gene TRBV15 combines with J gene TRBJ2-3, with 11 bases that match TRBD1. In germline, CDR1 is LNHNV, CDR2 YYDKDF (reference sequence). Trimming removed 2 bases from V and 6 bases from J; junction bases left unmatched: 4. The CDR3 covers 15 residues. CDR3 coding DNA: TGTGCCACCAGCAGACAGGACAGGGGGCGGGATACGCAGTATTTT. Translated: CATSRQDRGRDTQYF.

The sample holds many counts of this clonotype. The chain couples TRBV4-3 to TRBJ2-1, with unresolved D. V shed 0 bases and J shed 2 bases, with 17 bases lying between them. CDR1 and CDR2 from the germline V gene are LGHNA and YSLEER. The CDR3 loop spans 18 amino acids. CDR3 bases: TGCGCCAGCAGCCAAGATAGGAGTTGGGATCCCACCTACAATGAGCAGTTCTTC. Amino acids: CASSQDRSWDPTYNEQFF.

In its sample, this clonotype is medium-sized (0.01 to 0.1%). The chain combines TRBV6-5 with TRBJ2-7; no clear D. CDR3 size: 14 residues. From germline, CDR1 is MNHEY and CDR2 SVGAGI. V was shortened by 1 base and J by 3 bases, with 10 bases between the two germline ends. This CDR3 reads CASSYYPRFYEQYF. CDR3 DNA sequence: TGTGCCAGCAGTTACTACCCACGCTTCTACGAGCAGTACTTC.

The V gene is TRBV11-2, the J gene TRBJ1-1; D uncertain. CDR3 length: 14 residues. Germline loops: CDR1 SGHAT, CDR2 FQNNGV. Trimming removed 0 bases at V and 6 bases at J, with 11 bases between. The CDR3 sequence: CASSLDGSGSEAFF. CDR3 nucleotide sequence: TGTGCCAGCAGCTTAGATGGGTCGGGGTCTGAAGCTTTCTTT.

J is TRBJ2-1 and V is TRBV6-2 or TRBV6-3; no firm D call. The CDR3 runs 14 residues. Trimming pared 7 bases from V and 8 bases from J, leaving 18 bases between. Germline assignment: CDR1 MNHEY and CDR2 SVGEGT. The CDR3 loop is CASKNSRNTDEQFF. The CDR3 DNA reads TGTGCCAGCAAAAACAGTAGAAACACAGATGAGCAGTTCTTC.

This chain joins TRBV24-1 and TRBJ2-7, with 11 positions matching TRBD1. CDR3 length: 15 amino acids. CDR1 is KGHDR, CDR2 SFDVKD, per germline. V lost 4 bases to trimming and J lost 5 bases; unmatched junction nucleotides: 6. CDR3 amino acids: CATSDPGQGDDEQYF. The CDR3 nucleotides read TGTGCCACCAGTGACCCGGGACAGGGGGACGACGAGCAGTACTTC.

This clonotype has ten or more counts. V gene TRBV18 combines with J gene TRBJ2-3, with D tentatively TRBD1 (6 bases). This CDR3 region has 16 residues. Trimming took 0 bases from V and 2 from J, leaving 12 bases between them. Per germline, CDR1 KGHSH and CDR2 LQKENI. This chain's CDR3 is CASSPPTTGITDTQYF. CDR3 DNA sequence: TGTGCCAGCTCACCACCGACGACAGGCATCACAGATACGCAGTATTTT.

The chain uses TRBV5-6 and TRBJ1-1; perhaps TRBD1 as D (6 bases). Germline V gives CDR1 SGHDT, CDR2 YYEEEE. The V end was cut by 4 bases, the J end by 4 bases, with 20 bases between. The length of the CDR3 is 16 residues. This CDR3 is CASSRWGALSGTEAFF. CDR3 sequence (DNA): TGTGCCAGCAGCCGGTGGGGGGCGCTTAGTGGCACTGAAGCTTTCTTT.

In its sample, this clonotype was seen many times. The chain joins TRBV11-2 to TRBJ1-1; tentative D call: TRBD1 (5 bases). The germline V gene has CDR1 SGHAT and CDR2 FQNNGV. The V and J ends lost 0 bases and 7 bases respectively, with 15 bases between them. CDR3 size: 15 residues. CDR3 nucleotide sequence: TGTGCCAGCAGCTTAGAAACCCTACCGGGGCTTGAAGCTTTCTTT. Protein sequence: CASSLETLPGLEAFF.

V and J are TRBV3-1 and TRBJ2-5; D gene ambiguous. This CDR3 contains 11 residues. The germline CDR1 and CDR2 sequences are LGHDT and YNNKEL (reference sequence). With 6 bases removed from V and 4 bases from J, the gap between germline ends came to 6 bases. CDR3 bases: TGTGCCAGCAGTCGACTAGAGACCCAGTACTTC. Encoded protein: CASSRLETQYF.

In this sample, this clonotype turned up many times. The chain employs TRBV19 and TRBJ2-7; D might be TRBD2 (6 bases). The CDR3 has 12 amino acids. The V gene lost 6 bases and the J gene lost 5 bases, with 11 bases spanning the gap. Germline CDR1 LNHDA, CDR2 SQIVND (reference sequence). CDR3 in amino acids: CASSRGMDEQYF. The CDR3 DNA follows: TGTGCCAGTAGCCGCGGGATGGACGAGCAGTACTTC.

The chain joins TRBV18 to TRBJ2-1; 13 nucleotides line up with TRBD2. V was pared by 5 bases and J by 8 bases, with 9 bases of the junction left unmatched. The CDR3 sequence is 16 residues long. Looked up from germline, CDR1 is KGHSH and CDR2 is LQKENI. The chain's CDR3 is CASSAQLAGGPYEQFF. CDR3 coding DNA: TGTGCCAGCTCAGCACAACTAGCGGGGGGGCCATATGAGCAGTTCTTC. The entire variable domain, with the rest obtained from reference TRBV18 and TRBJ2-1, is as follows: NAGVMQNPRHLVRRRGQEARLRCSPMKGHSHVYWYRQLPEEGLKFMVYLQKENIIDESGMPKERFSAEFPKEGPSILRIQQVVRGDSAAYFCASSAQLAGGPYEQFFGPGTRLTVL.

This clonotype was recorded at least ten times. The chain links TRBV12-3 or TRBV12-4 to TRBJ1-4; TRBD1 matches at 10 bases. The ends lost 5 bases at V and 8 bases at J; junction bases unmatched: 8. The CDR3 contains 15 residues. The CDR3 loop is CASSRQGAMGEKLFF. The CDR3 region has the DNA TGTGCCAGCAGTAGACAGGGGGCCATGGGAGAAAAACTGTTTTTT.

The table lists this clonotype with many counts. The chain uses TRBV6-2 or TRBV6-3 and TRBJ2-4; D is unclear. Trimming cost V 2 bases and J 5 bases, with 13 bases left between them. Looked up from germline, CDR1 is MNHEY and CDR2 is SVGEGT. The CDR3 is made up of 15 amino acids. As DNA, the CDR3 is TGTGCCAGCAGTTACGATTTTTGGGAACAAAACATTCAGTACTTC. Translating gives CASSYDFWEQNIQYF.

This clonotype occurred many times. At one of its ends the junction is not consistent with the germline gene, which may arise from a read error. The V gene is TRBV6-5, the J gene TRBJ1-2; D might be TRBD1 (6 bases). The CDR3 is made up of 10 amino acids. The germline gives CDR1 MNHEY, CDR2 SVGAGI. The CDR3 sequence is CASSPRAGVF. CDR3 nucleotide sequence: TGTGCCAGCAGCCCTCGGGCAGGGGTTTTC.

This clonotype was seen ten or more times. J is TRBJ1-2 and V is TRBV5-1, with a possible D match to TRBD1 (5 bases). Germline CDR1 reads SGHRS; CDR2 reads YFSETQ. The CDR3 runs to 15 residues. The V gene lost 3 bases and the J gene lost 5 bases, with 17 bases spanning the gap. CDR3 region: CASSSDWGDRYGYTF. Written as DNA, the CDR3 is TGCGCCAGCAGCTCCGATTGGGGGGATCGTTATGGCTACACCTTC.

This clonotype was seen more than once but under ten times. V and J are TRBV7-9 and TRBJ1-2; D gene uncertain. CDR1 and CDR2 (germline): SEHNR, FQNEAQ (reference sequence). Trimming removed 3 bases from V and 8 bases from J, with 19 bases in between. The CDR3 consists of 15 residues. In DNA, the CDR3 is TGTGCCAGCAGCTTTTGGAACCTATCTGGAATGGGCTACACCTTC. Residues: CASSFWNLSGMGYTF.

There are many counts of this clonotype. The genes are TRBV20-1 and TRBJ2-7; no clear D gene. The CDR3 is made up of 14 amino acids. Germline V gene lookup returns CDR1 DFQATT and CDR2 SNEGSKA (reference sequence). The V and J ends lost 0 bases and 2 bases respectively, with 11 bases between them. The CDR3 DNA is TGCAGTGCTAGAGACCGGTTCCTGCCCTACGAGCAGTACTTC. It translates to CSARDRFLPYEQYF.